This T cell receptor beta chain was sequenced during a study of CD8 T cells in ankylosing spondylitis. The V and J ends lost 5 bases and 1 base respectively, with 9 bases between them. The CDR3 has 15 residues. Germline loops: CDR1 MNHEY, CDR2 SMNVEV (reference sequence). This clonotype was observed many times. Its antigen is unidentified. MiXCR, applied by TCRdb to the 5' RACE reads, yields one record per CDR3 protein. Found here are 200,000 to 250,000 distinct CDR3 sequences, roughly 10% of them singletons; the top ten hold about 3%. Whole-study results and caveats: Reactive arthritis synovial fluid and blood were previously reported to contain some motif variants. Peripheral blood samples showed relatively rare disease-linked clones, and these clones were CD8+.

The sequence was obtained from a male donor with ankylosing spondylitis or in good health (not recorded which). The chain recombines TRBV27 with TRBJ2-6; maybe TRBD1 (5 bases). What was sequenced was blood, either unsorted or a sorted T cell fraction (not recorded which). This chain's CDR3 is CASSQTASGANVLTF. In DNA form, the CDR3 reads TGTGCCAGCAGTCAGACAGCGTCTGGGGCCAACGTCCTGACTTTC.